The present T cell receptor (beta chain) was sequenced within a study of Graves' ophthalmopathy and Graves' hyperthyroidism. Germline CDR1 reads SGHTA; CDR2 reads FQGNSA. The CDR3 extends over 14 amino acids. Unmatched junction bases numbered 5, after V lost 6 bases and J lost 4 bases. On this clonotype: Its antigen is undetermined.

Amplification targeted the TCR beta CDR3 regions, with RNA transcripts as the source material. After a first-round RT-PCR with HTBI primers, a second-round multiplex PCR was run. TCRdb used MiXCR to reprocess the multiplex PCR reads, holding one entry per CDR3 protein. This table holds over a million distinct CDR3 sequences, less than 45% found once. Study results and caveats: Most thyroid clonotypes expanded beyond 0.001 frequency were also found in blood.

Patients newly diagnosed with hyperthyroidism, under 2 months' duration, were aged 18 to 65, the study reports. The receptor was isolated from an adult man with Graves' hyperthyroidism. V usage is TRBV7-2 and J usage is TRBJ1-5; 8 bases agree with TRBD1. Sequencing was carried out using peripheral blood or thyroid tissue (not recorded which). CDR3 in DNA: TGTGCCAGCAGACCTGGGACAGGTAATCAGCCCCAGCATTTT. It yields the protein CASRPGTGNQPQHF.